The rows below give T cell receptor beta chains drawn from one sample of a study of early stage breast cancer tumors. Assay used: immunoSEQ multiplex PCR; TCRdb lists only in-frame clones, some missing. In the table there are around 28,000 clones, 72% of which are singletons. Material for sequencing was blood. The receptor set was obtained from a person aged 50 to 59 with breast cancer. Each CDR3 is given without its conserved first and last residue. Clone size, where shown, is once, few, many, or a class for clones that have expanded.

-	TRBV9	ASSVGSGTDEQY
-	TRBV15	ATSRKLLAGDCEQY
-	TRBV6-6	ASSYGASPYGYT
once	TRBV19	ASSQQGTEAF
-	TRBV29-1	SASRGGDGYT
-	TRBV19	ASSRTGLHSGNTIY
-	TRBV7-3	ASSLKLDNEQF
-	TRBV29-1	SVYRDAYNEQF
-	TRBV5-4	ASSLGGRGSNQPQH
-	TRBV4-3	ASSPSLGESNEQY
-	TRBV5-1	ASSLGGTGGGEQY
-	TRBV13	ASSRDTRSGNTIY
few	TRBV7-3	ASSFSGTRTDTQY
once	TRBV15	ATRLAGGPGELF
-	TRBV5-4	ASSLDSTSRAKQF
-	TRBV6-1	ASSETASGRITDTQY
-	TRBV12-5	ASGLRYWTGSSYNEQF
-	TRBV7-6	ASSSAGAGGELF
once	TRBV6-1	ASTPGAFSGNTIY
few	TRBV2	ASSLRTEGTGELF
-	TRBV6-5	ASSYSRGVYEQY
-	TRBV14	AGSQDGRRVSTDTQY
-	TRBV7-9	ASSLEGTAYT
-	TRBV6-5	ASSYSGEGWSGTQY
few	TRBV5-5	ASRQGTGEYDEQF
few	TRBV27	ASSARMGTDDQPQH
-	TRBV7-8	ASSFQGSNEQF
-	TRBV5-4	ASSLDGHSNQPQH
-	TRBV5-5	ASSLTYRGCEQF
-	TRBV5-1	ASSMGQNNEQF
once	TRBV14	ASSPAPHEQY
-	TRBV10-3	AISESGRPTDTQY
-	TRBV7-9	ASSSDSSNEQF
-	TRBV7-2	ASSLVEGNYEQY
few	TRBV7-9	ALDPLESSADTQY
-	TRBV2	ASSPDSQTGADTQY
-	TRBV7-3	ASSLTQGNTEAF
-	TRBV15	ATSKGLAGAVPY
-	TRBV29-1	SVVGFRRGDTQY
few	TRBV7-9	ASSPQSPLSFTYEQY
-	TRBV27	ASSLNAREQF
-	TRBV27	ASSLHQGAGNQPQH
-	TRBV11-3	ASSSDSQSYNEQF
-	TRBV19	ASRQGLENGYT
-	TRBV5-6	ASSLQGSYEQY
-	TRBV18	ASSPRAGWDSTDTQY
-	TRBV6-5	ASSPHSRREQY